This T cell receptor (beta chain) came from a study of blood T cells in healthy people across ages. General study findings and limits: Not knowing donor CMV status may have confounded expanded clonotype changes.

The CDR3 has 15 residues. Investigators took 9.5 to 10 milliliters of peripheral blood from every donor. The authors isolated at least 7 million PBMCs per sample. About this clonotype itself: As yet, its antigen is unknown. The junction departs from germline at one end; a sequencing error may be responsible.

The authors ran a second PCR of roughly 6 to 12 cycles using a sample-barcoded 5' primer and a J-beta primer mix. TCRdb recomputed calls from the 5' RACE reads with MiXCR, one row per CDR3 protein. This sample has hundreds of thousands of distinct CDR3 sequences, with about 30% found just once. The chain is built from TRBV12-3 or TRBV12-4 and TRBJ2-3; TRBD2 matches 12 bases. Specimen: blood. This clonotype was obtained from an elderly woman in good health. The CDR3 nucleotides are TGTGCCAGCAGTTTGACTAGCGGGGGCGCAGATACGGAGTATTTT. This encodes CASSLTSGGADTEYF.